One sample yielded the 32 T cell receptor beta chains listed below, sequenced in a study of identical twins. TCRdb reprocessed the 5' RACE reads via MiXCR and lists one record per CDR3 protein. This table holds 430,000 or so distinct CDR3 sequences, 20% to 25% found once. These same data were also listed under a study on T cells expressing NK-cell markers.

Sample: CD4+ T cells sorted from blood. All receptors derive from a young woman in good health.

This clonotype was seen a few times. The V and J genes are TRBV5-1 and TRBJ1-1, with TRBD1 matching over 9 bases. CDR3 length: 15 residues. V shed 0 bases and J 3 bases; nucleotides not matched to a gene: 3. Looked up from germline, CDR1 is SGHRS and CDR2 is YFSETQ. Here the CDR3 DNA reads TGCGCCAGCAGCTTGGAAGGGACAGGGTACACTGAAGCTTTCTTT. This gives the protein CASSLEGTGYTEAFF.

In this sample, this clonotype turned up many times. The chain couples TRBV20-1 to TRBJ2-3, with 9 bases lining up with TRBD2. This CDR3 is built from 16 residues. Germline CDR1 DFQATT, CDR2 SNEGSKA (reference sequence). Trimming cost V 3 bases and J 2 bases; bases outside gene matches: 9. In DNA form, the CDR3 reads TGCAGTGCTAGGCCGCGGGGGGGCCGGGTCACAGATACGCAGTATTTT. Its protein is CSARPRGGRVTDTQYF.

The CDR3 coding sequence is TGTGCCACCAGCAGGGGGCCGGCTAATGAAAAACTGTTTTTT. It is translated as CATSRGPANEKLFF. The gene calls are TRBV15 and TRBJ1-4; a weak D match, TRBD1 (5 bases). The CDR3 sequence is 14 residues long. Germline V gene lookup returns CDR1 LNHNV and CDR2 YYDKDF (reference sequence). V lost 3 bases to trimming and J lost 3 bases, with 8 bases between them.

J is TRBJ1-1 and V is TRBV12-3 or TRBV12-4; no reliable D call. The CDR3 length is 13 residues. With 7 bases removed from V and 4 bases from J, the gap between germline ends came to 13 bases. CDR3 coding DNA: TGTGCCAGCACCAACGTATGGGTCACTGAAGCTTTCTTT. This codes for CASTNVWVTEAFF.

The chain uses TRBV3-1 and TRBJ2-4, with D maybe TRBD1 (6 bases). The CDR3 contains 16 residues. Germline V gene sequence: CDR1 LGHDT, CDR2 YNNKEL (reference sequence). V was trimmed by 1 base and J by 8 bases, leaving 18 bases between them. This chain's CDR3 is CASSQVGAQGKDIQYF. The DNA of the CDR3 is TGTGCCAGCAGCCAAGTGGGGGCACAGGGTAAAGACATTCAGTACTTC.

The rearrangement joins TRBV6-1 to TRBJ2-7; 11 nucleotides align to TRBD2. The CDR3 is 15 residues long. Germline-derived CDR1 and CDR2 are MNHNS and SASEGT. The junction had 8 bases not matched to a gene; V was cut back by 6 bases and J by 4 bases. CDR3 in DNA: TGTGCCAGCAGCGGGTCTAGCGGGGGGAGATACGAGCAGTACTTC. Protein product: CASSGSSGGRYEQYF.

This chain joins TRBV30 and TRBJ2-2; unclear D gene. V lost 2 bases, J lost 6 bases, and 4 bases lay in between. The CDR3 is 11 amino acids. Germline V CDR1 and CDR2: GTSNPN, SVGIG (reference sequence). The CDR3 DNA sequence: TGTGCCTGGAGTAGGTCCGGGGAGCTGTTTTTT. This gives the protein CAWSRSGELFF.

This rearrangement joins TRBV10-2 to TRBJ1-1; D is possibly TRBD1 (5 bases). CDR3 size: 14 residues. Per the germline V gene, CDR1 is WSHSY and CDR2 is SAAADI. The ends were cut back, 4 bases at V and 0 bases at J, with 9 bases in the middle. The CDR3 spells CASSGGTLNTEAFF. The CDR3 nucleotides are TGCGCCAGCAGTGGGGGGACCCTGAACACTGAAGCTTTCTTT.

This chain connects TRBV12-3 or TRBV12-4 to TRBJ2-5; D may be TRBD1 or TRBD2 (6 bases each). This CDR3 contains 14 residues. V lost 4 bases to trimming and J lost 5 bases, with 14 bases between them. The CDR3 loop reads CASSYPGGLETQYF. The CDR3 coding sequence is TGTGCCAGCAGTTATCCCGGGGGCCTGGAGACCCAGTACTTC.

This chain connects TRBV6-5 to TRBJ2-7, with D tentatively TRBD1 (5 bases). CDR3 length: 15 amino acids. Germline V lookup: CDR1 MNHEY, CDR2 SVGAGI. The germline V and J ends were trimmed by 2 bases and 1 base, with 12 bases remaining between them. The CDR3 sequence: CASSYLRKGSYEQYF. The CDR3 DNA reads TGTGCCAGCAGTTACCTCAGGAAGGGGTCCTACGAGCAGTACTTC.

This chain joins TRBV29-1 and TRBJ2-7; 9 bases fit TRBD1. The CDR3 has 14 residues. CDR1 is SQVTM and CDR2 is ANQGSEA in the germline V gene. With V trimmed by 4 bases and J by 2 bases, 6 bases remained unmatched. In nucleotides, the CDR3 is TGCAGCGTTGGAAGACAGGGGGAAACCTACGAGCAGTACTTC. As protein: CSVGRQGETYEQYF.

This clonotype has just a few counts. This rearrangement joins TRBV20-1 to TRBJ2-1; 9 bases agree with TRBD2. The CDR3 has 13 residues. Germline lookup yields CDR1 DFQATT and CDR2 SNEGSKA (reference sequence). The trim removed 8 bases at V and 2 bases at J, leaving 4 bases unmatched. CDR3 in amino acids: CSSKRGAYNEQFF. Written as DNA, the CDR3 is TGCAGTAGTAAGCGGGGGGCCTACAATGAGCAGTTCTTC.

There are a few counts of this clonotype. J is TRBJ1-5 and V is TRBV12-3 or TRBV12-4, with a possible D match to TRBD1 (5 bases). V lost 4 bases, J lost 4 bases, and 11 bases lay in between. The length of the CDR3 is 14 residues. CDR3 in amino acids: CASSSDGGNQPQHF. The CDR3 DNA is TGTGCCAGCAGTTCGGACGGGGGGAATCAGCCCCAGCATTTT.

The chain has TRBV28 and TRBJ2-3, with D possibly matching TRBD1 (5 bases). This CDR3 region has 13 residues. Trimming removed 7 bases at V and 2 bases at J, with 10 bases between. Per the germline V gene, CDR1 is MDHEN and CDR2 is SYDVKM. The CDR3 spells CASKGWPTDTQYF. In DNA, the CDR3 is TGTGCCAGCAAGGGGTGGCCCACAGATACGCAGTATTTT.

The V and J genes are TRBV7-9 and TRBJ2-3, with D possibly being TRBD2 (5 bases). The CDR3 is 15 residues long. V was pared by 2 bases and J by 4 bases, with 13 bases between. Germline CDR1 is SEHNR and CDR2 is FQNEAQ (reference sequence). Here the CDR3 DNA reads TGTGCCAGCAGCTTAAAGCGGACCCCGCCAGATACGCAGTATTTT. Amino acids: CASSLKRTPPDTQYF.

The chain has TRBV20-1 and TRBJ2-3; 11 positions match TRBD2. The V and J ends lost 6 bases and 2 bases, in that order; junction bases with no gene match: 10. CDR1 is DFQATT and CDR2 is SNEGSKA in the germline V gene (reference sequence). The CDR3 is 16 residues long. The CDR3 nucleotides are TGCAGTGCACGACTAGCGGGAAGTGGGTCCACAGATACGCAGTATTTT. Translating it yields CSARLAGSGSTDTQYF.

This CDR3 is CASSFVFGRGNTEAFF. CDR3 DNA: TGTGCCAGCAGCTTTGTGTTCGGCAGGGGAAACACTGAAGCTTTCTTT. The J gene is TRBJ1-1, the V gene TRBV7-9; tentative D call: TRBD1 (6 bases). The CDR3 runs to 16 residues. Germline V lookup: CDR1 SEHNR, CDR2 FQNEAQ (reference sequence). Trimming left V 3 bases short and J 2 bases short, with 16 bases between.

This clonotype was observed many times. One junction end does not reproduce the germline sequence, and a read error may be involved. The chain joins TRBV5-1 to TRBJ2-3; D remains unclear. Germline CDR1 is SGHRS and CDR2 is YFSETQ. The CDR3 contains 12 residues. The CDR3 protein is CASSLNTDTQYF. The CDR3 DNA is TGTGCCAGCAGCTTGAACACAGATACGCAGTATTTT.

This clonotype was seen a few times. The chain carries TRBV7-6 and TRBJ2-7; 10 nucleotides align to TRBD2. The CDR3 length is 14 residues. Looked up from germline, CDR1 is SGHVS and CDR2 is FNYEAQ. Trimming cost V 3 bases and J 4 bases; bases outside gene matches: 3. The DNA of the CDR3 is TGTGCCAGCAGCTTCGAACTAGCGGGATACGAGCAGTACTTC. It codes for CASSFELAGYEQYF.

CDR3 in amino acids: CSAMYHEQFF. The CDR3 DNA reads TGCAGTGCTATGTACCATGAGCAGTTCTTC. V is TRBV20-1 and J is TRBJ2-1; no definite D call. Germline V gives CDR1 DFQATT, CDR2 SNEGSKA (reference sequence). Trimming pared 4 bases from V and 8 bases from J, leaving 6 bases between. The CDR3 totals 10 residues.

V and J are TRBV19 and TRBJ2-3, with D perhaps matching TRBD2 (5 bases). CDR1 is LNHDA, CDR2 SQIVND, per germline (reference sequence). Trimming removed 3 bases at V and 2 bases at J, with 9 bases between. The CDR3 has 14 amino acids. CDR3 region: CASSIRLHTDTQYF. DNA of the CDR3: TGTGCCAGTAGTATCCGACTACACACAGATACGCAGTATTTT.

The sample holds a few counts of this clonotype. V and J are TRBV6-5 and TRBJ2-5; no definite D call. Trimming left V 2 bases short and J 5 bases short, with 9 bases between. The length of the CDR3 is 13 residues. The V gene's germline CDR1 is MNHEY and CDR2 SVGAGI. The CDR3 spells CASSYGYEETQYF. The CDR3 DNA follows: TGTGCCAGCAGTTACGGCTACGAGGAGACCCAGTACTTC.

The J gene is TRBJ1-6, the V gene TRBV6-1, with 9 bases that match TRBD1. The germline V gene has CDR1 MNHNS and CDR2 SASEGT. The CDR3 covers 14 residues. With 6 bases clipped from V and 9 bases from J, the junction kept 6 bases outside the gene matches. The CDR3 sequence: CASRGGTGTSPLHF. The CDR3 nucleotides read TGTGCCAGCAGGGGCGGGACAGGGACTTCACCCCTCCACTTT.

The chain combines TRBV29-1 with TRBJ2-1; no firm D call. This CDR3 spans 12 amino acids. Germline-derived CDR1 and CDR2 are SQVTM and ANQGSEA. Trimming removed 3 bases at V and 1 base at J, with 4 bases between. In DNA form, the CDR3 reads TGCAGCGTTGATCGGTCCTACAATGAGCAGTTCTTC. It yields the protein CSVDRSYNEQFF.

The chain is built from TRBV20-1 and TRBJ2-2; D may be TRBD1 or TRBD2 (7 bases each). Germline CDR1 reads DFQATT; CDR2 reads SNEGSKA (reference sequence). V was trimmed by 0 bases and J by 5 bases, leaving 16 bases between them. The CDR3 has 16 amino acids. In DNA form, the CDR3 reads TGCAGTGCTAGAGATTTGATGCAGGGGGGGACCGGGGAGCTGTTTTTT. Protein: CSARDLMQGGTGELFF.

This rearrangement joins TRBV9 to TRBJ1-2; D not resolved. V lost 0 bases to trimming and J lost 7 bases, with 10 bases between them. Germline V lookup: CDR1 SGDLS, CDR2 YYNGEE. The CDR3 extends over 13 amino acids. The CDR3 DNA reads TGTGCCAGCAGCGTAGCCCCCCTGACTGGCTACACCTTC. Encoded protein: CASSVAPLTGYTF.

This clonotype turned up a few times. The chain uses TRBV3-1 and TRBJ1-2; 7 bases fit TRBD1. The germline V gene has CDR1 LGHDT and CDR2 YNNKEL (reference sequence). The CDR3 spans 13 residues. V lost 4 bases and J lost 6; bases outside the gene matches: 5. The chain's CDR3 is CASSRGQMDGYTF. The CDR3 bases are TGTGCCAGCAGCCGGGGACAGATGGATGGCTACACCTTC.

This clonotype was detected only a few times. The gene calls are TRBV20-1 and TRBJ2-5; possible D gene TRBD2, 7 bases. Germline V CDR1 and CDR2: DFQATT, SNEGSKA (reference sequence). This CDR3 is built from 14 residues. The V gene lost 6 bases and the J gene lost 2 bases, with 16 bases spanning the gap. CDR3 sequence: CSAKEGGAQETQYF. CDR3 DNA sequence: TGCAGTGCCAAGGAGGGGGGGGCACAAGAGACCCAGTACTTC.

The rearrangement links TRBV6-6 to TRBJ1-1; D possibly corresponds to TRBD1 (5 bases). The CDR3 is made up of 11 amino acids. The germline V and J ends were trimmed by 8 bases and 6 bases, with 10 bases remaining between them. Germline values: CDR1 MNHNY, CDR2 SVGAGI (reference sequence). CDR3 amino acids: CASPWGSEAFF. In DNA, the CDR3 is TGTGCCAGCCCTTGGGGGTCTGAAGCTTTCTTT.

This clonotype has more than one count but fewer than ten. V and J are TRBV28 and TRBJ2-1; D is ambiguous. The CDR3 has 16 residues. The V and J ends lost 6 bases and 1 base respectively, with 16 bases between them. Germline CDR1 and CDR2: MDHEN and SYDVKM. CDR3 loop: CASRPPRLGSYNEQFF. CDR3 DNA: TGTGCCAGCAGACCCCCCAGACTGGGATCCTACAATGAGCAGTTCTTC.

This chain joins TRBV7-9 and TRBJ1-2; D is perhaps TRBD1 (6 bases). The CDR3 loop spans 15 amino acids. Deletions cut 6 bases from V and 0 bases from J, with 14 bases between. In germline, CDR1 is SEHNR, CDR2 FQNEAQ (reference sequence). CDR3 DNA: TGTGCCAGCAGACTCCGGGACACAGCTAACTATGGCTACACCTTC. It yields the protein CASRLRDTANYGYTF.

This chain joins TRBV15 and TRBJ2-1; 8 bases match TRBD1. J gave up 8 bases and V 5 bases, and 11 bases lay outside the gene matches. Germline V CDR1 and CDR2: LNHNV, YYDKDF (reference sequence). The CDR3 is 15 residues long. The CDR3 DNA is TGTGCCACCAGCGGGCTTGGACAGGGAAGGGATGAGCAGTTCTTC. Its translation is CATSGLGQGRDEQFF.